These 10 T cell receptor beta chains were sequenced from one sample in a study of Graves' ophthalmopathy and Graves' hyperthyroidism. Researchers took RNA transcripts and amplified TCR beta CDR3 regions from them. Amplification began with first-round RT-PCR using HTBI primers, then second-round multiplex PCR was performed. TCRdb analysed the multiplex PCR reads with MiXCR anew, one entry per CDR3 protein. The sample contains 680,000 or so distinct CDR3 sequences, 22% of which appear only once. Sequencing was performed on peripheral blood. The receptor source for this set is a woman aged 18-35 years with stable Graves' hyperthyroidism. Some clones in this sample may be carry-over from other donors' samples.

This clonotype was detected ten times or more. This chain uses TRBV5-1 with TRBJ1-2; D unclear. The CDR3 extends over 15 amino acids. The germline V and J ends were trimmed by 0 bases and 4 bases, with 13 bases remaining between them. Germline V gene data show CDR1 as SGHRS and CDR2 as YFSETQ. As DNA, the CDR3 is TGCGCCAGCAGCTTGGTTTCACCTTCACCCTATGGCTACACCTTC. Translation: CASSLVSPSPYGYTF. Filled out from reference TRBV5-1 and TRBJ1-2, the complete variable domain reads KAGVTQTPRYLIKTRGQQVTLSCSPISGHRSVSWYQQTPGQGLQFLFEYFSETQRNKGNFPGRFSGRQFSNSRSEMNVSTLELGDSALYLCASSLVSPSPYGYTFGSGTRLTVV.

This clonotype was seen at least ten times. This rearrangement joins TRBV2 to TRBJ2-7; the D gene is possibly TRBD1 (6 bases). The CDR3 consists of 15 residues. CDR1 and CDR2 from the germline V gene are SNHLY and FYNNEI. Trimming stripped 6 bases from V and 1 base from J, with 16 bases between. CDR3 DNA: TGTGCCAGCAGCAAACAGGGAAGATTATCCTACGAGCAGTACTTC. Translated: CASSKQGRLSYEQYF.

This clonotype was seen at least ten times. The CDR3 DNA reads TGCAGCGTTGGGGCAGGGGGCTATAACTATGGCTACACCTTC. Translated, it gives CSVGAGGYNYGYTF. The J gene is TRBJ1-2, the V gene TRBV29-1, with 8 nucleotides matching TRBD1. The germline CDR1 and CDR2 sequences are SQVTM and ANQGSEA. The length of the CDR3 is 14 residues. V was pared by 4 bases and J by 1 base, with 5 bases of the junction left unmatched.

This clonotype was detected many times. The V gene is TRBV6-5, the J gene TRBJ1-1; 7 bases match TRBD1. The CDR3 totals 15 residues. V shed 3 bases and J 2 bases; nucleotides not matched to a gene: 6. Germline V CDR1 and CDR2: MNHEY, SVGAGI. The CDR3 sequence is CASSYSGQLNTEAFF. CDR3 coding DNA: TGTGCCAGCAGTTATTCGGGACAGCTAAACACTGAAGCTTTCTTT.

This clonotype was seen repeatedly, ten times or more. V gene TRBV15 combines with J gene TRBJ1-5, with 11 positions matching TRBD1. The length of the CDR3 is 15 residues. The ends lost 1 base at V and 7 bases at J; junction bases unmatched: 3. CDR1 is LNHNV, CDR2 YYDKDF, per germline (reference sequence). The CDR3 sequence: CATSRGDRGVQPQHF. CDR3 bases: TGTGCCACCAGCAGAGGGGACAGGGGGGTGCAGCCCCAGCATTTT.

There are many counts of this clonotype. This chain connects TRBV28 to TRBJ1-2; D is possibly TRBD1 (5 bases). The germline V gene encodes CDR1 MDHEN and CDR2 SYDVKM. This CDR3 contains 14 residues. V lost 6 bases to trimming and J lost 14 bases, with 25 bases between them. CDR3 in DNA: TGTGCCAGCAGCCCAACGTGGACACACGCGGGGAGGACCTTC. Translation gives CASSPTWTHAGRTF.

CDR3 sequence: CASSFRTPRAGELFF. The CDR3 DNA reads as TGTGCCAGCAGTTTTAGGACACCCAGGGCCGGGGAGCTGTTTTTT. The rearrangement joins TRBV28 to TRBJ2-2, with TRBD1 as a possible D gene (5 bases). V lost 3 bases, J lost 6 bases, and 14 bases lay in between. Germline lookup yields CDR1 MDHEN and CDR2 SYDVKM. This CDR3 has 15 residues.

This clonotype was seen repeatedly, ten times or more. The V and J genes are TRBV5-6 and TRBJ2-7; TRBD1 agrees at 10 bases. The germline V gene has CDR1 SGHDT and CDR2 YYEEEE. This CDR3 has 14 residues. With 1 base clipped from V and 5 bases from J, the junction kept 3 bases outside the gene matches. CDR3 sequence: CASSLTGQGNEQYF. The DNA of the CDR3 is TGTGCCAGCAGCTTGACGGGACAGGGGAACGAGCAGTACTTC.

This chain joins TRBV5-1 and TRBJ2-3; maybe TRBD2 (6 bases). The CDR3 runs 17 residues. Germline CDR1 SGHRS, CDR2 YFSETQ. Trimming took off 2 bases at V and 2 bases at J, with 18 bases between the two ends. The CDR3 sequence: CASSFPNDTGATDTQYF. The CDR3 bases are TGCGCCAGCAGCTTTCCTAATGACACGGGAGCCACAGATACGCAGTATTTT.

This clonotype has a handful of counts. This rearrangement joins TRBV29-1 to TRBJ1-2; D not resolved. The V gene's germline CDR1 is SQVTM and CDR2 ANQGSEA. The CDR3 has 14 amino acids. Trimming pared 0 bases from V and 5 bases from J, leaving 13 bases between. CDR3 sequence (DNA): TGCAGCGTTGAAGATCCTGGGTCCGAATATGGCTACACCTTC. This gives the protein CSVEDPGSEYGYTF.